The sample holds many counts of the clone carrying this T cell receptor (beta chain). This sample's TCRbeta library carried unique molecular identifier barcodes. One entry per CDR3 protein results from TCRdb running MiXCR on the PCR reads. The sample holds some 290,000 distinct CDR3 sequences, 9.9% seen once. V dropped 2 bases and J dropped 5; count of bases not matched to a gene: 5. This CDR3 is 14 amino acids long. CDR1 is SEHNR and CDR2 is FQNEAQ in the germline V gene (reference sequence). The data derive from a study of T-cell reconstitution after alpha-beta-depleted transplantation in children. The sequence came from a human donor who donated a stem cell graft to a child with SCID. The chain is built from TRBV7-9 and TRBJ2-5, with 7 bases identical to TRBD2. The sequencing used PBMCs from the stem cell graft donor, collected from the stem cell graft. CDR3 amino acids: CASSLREGGETQYF. The CDR3 DNA is TGTGCCAGCAGCTTACGAGAGGGAGGGGAGACCCAGTACTTC.